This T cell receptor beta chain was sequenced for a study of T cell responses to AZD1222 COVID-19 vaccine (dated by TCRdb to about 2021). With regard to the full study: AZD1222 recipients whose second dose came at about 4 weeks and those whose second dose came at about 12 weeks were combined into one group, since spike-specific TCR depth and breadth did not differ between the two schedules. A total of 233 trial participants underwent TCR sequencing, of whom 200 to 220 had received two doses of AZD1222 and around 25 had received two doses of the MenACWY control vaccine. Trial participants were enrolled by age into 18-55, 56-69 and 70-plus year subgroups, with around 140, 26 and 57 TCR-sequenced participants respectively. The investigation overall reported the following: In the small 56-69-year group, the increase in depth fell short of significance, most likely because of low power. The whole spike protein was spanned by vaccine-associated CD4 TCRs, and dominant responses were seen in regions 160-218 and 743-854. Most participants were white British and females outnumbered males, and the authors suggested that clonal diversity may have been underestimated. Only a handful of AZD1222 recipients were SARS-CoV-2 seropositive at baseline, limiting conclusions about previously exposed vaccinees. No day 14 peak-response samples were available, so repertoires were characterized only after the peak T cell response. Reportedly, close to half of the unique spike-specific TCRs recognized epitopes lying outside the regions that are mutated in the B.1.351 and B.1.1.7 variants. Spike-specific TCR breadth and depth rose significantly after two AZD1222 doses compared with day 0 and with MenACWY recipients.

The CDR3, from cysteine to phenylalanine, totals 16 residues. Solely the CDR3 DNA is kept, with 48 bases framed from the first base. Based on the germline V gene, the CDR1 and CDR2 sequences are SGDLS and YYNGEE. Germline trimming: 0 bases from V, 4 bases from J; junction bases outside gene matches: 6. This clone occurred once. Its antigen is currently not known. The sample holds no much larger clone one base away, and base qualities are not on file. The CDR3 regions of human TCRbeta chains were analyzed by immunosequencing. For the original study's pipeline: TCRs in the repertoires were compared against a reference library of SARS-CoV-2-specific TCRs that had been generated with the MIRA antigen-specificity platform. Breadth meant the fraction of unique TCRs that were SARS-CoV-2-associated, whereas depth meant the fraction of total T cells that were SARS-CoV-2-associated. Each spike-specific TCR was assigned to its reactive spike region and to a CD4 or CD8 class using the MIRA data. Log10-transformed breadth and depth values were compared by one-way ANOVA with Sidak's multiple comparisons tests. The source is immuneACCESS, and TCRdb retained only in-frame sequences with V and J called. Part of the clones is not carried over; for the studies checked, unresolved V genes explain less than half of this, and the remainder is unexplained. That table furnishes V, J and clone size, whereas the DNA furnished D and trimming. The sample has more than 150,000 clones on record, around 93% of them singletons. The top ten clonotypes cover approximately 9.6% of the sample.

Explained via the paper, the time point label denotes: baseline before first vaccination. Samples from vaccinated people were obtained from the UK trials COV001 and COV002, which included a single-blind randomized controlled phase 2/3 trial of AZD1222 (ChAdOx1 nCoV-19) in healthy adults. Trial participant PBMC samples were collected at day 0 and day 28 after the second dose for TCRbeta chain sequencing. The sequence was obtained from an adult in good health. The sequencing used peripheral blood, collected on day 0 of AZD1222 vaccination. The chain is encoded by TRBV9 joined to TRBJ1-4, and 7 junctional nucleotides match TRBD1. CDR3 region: CASSVAAGGNNEKLFF. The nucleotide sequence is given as TGTGCCAGCAGCGTAGCTGCAGGGGGTAATAATGAAAAACTGTTTTTT. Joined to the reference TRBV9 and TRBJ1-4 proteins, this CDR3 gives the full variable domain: DSGVTQTPKHLITATGQRVTLRCSPRSGDLSVYWYQQSLDQGLQFLIQYYNGEERAKGNILERFSAQQFPDLHSELNLSSLELGDSALYFCASSVAAGGNNEKLFFGSGTQLSVL.